The clone carrying this TCR beta chain was observed a handful of times. The sample originates from a study of blood T cells in healthy people across ages. Germline V lookup: CDR1 SGHTA, CDR2 FQGNSA. Germline trimming cut 4 bases from V and 0 bases from J; bases unmatched to any gene: 9. The CDR3 sequence is 18 residues long. A second PCR, run for roughly 7 to 11 cycles, used a sample-barcoded 5' primer plus a J-beta primer mix. TCRdb ran MiXCR on the 5' RACE reads and lists one entry per CDR3 protein. The data show about 1,400,000 distinct CDR3 sequences, 42% seen once. The gene calls are TRBV7-2 and TRBJ2-3; 11 positions match TRBD2. Material for sequencing was blood. The clonotype originates from a young woman in good health. CDR3 residues: CASSYGTSGYSSTDTQYF. The CDR3 DNA is TGTGCCAGCAGCTACGGGACTAGCGGTTACTCTAGCACAGATACGCAGTATTTT.